This TCR beta chain appears in the sequencing data of a study of prognosis after radiotherapy for stage I lung cancer. For the study at large: With approximately 13 men and 5 to 7 women, the cohort's median age was roughly 75 years, range about 53–95. Among 6 to 8 patients the tumors were squamous cell carcinoma, and among about a dozen they were adenocarcinoma. As radiotherapy, SBRT was administered in 3 to 5 fractions with a biologically effective dose of at least 100 Gy.

Genomic DNA yielded TCR beta CDR3, amplified by two-round multiplex PCR. First-round PCR amplification was performed with primers specific to each TRBV and TRBJ gene. In TCRdb, the multiplex PCR reads were re-called with MiXCR into one record per CDR3 protein. This table has 20,000 to 30,000 distinct CDR3 sequences, roughly 40% appearing once. Germline V gives CDR1 DFQATT, CDR2 SNEGSKA (reference sequence). Deletions cut 3 bases from V and 6 bases from J, with 8 bases between. CDR3 size: 11 residues. The sequenced sample was PBMCs, obtained before or after stereotactic body radiation therapy (not recorded which). J is TRBJ1-2 and V is TRBV20-1; D remains unclear. The TCR comes from a donor at least 50 years old with non-small cell lung cancer. CDR3: CSARVGNGYTF. DNA for the CDR3: TGCAGTGCTAGGGTCGGGAATGGCTACACCTTC.